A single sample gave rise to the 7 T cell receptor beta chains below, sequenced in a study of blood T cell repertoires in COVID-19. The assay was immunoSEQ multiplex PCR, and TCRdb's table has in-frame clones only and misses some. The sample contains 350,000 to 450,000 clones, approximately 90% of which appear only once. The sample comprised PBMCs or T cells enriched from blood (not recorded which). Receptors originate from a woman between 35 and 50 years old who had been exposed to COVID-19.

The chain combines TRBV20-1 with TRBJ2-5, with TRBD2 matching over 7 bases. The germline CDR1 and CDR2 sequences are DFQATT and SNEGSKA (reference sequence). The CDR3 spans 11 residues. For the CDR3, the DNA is TGCAGCTCGACGGGAGGAGAGACCCAGTACTTC. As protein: CSSTGGETQYF.

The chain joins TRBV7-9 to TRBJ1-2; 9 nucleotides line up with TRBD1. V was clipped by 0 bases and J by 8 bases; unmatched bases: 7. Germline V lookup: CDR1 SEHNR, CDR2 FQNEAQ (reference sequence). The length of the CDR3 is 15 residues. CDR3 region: CASSLADRGVQGYTF. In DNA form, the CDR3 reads TGTGCCAGCAGCTTAGCGGACAGGGGTGTTCAGGGCTACACCTTC.

CDR3 sequence reads: CASSLWQGKNTGELFF. CDR3 DNA sequence: TGCGCCAGCAGCTTGTGGCAGGGGAAGAACACCGGGGAGCTGTTTTTT. The V call is TRBV5-1, the J call TRBJ2-2; D might be TRBD1 (6 bases). The CDR3 consists of 16 residues. V was trimmed by 1 base and J by 1 base, leaving 11 bases between them. Germline-derived CDR1 and CDR2 are SGHRS and YFSETQ.

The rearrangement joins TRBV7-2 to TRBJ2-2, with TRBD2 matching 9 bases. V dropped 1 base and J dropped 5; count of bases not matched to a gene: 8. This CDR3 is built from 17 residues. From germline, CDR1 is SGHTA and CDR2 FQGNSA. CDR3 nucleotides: TGTGCCAGCAGCTTAGAGGCTAGCGGGATAAGAACCGGGGAGCTGTTTTTT. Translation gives CASSLEASGIRTGELFF.

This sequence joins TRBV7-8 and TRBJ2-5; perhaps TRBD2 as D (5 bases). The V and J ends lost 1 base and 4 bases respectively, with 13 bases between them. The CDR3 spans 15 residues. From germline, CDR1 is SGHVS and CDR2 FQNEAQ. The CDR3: CASSLGSSAGETQYF. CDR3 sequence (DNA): TGTGCCAGCAGCTTAGGTAGTAGCGCCGGAGAGACCCAGTACTTC.

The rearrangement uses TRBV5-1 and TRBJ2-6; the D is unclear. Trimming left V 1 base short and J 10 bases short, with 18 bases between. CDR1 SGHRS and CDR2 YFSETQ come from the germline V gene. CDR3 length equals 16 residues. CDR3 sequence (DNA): TGCGCCAGCAGCTTGAGTTTTAGTCTGGGCAGAAACGTCCTGACTTTC. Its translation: CASSLSFSLGRNVLTF.

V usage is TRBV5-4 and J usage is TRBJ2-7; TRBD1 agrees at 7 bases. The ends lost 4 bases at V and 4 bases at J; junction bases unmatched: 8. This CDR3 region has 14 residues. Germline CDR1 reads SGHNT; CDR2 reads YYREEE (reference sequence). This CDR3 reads CASSVERGRYEQYF. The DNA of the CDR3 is TGTGCCAGCAGCGTAGAAAGGGGGCGGTACGAGCAGTACTTC.